The 8 T cell receptor beta chains listed next were all sequenced from one sample in a study of shared clonotypes between healthy human individuals. Clones were sequenced by immunoSEQ multiplex PCR, and TCRdb holds only the in-frame ones, with some missing. The table has roughly 1.4 million clones, 98% seen once. What was sequenced was naive CD4+ T cells sorted from blood. Subset: CD45RA+ positively selected. Receptors were obtained from a man aged 25-45 years in good health.

The V gene is TRBV12-2, the J gene TRBJ2-3; the table's D call TRBD2 went unverified against the DNA. TRBV12-2 is designated a pseudogene. The CDR3 has 17 residues. The DNA for the CDR3 is TGTGCAAGTCGCCCAACGACTAGCGGGAGAGGTGCAGATACGCAGTATTTT. Translation: CASRPTTSGRGADTQYF.

V and J are TRBV5-1 and TRBJ2-2, with D unresolved. V was trimmed by 5 bases and J by 7 bases, leaving 9 bases between them. Germline-derived CDR1 and CDR2 are SGHRS and YFSETQ. The CDR3 extends over 12 amino acids. CDR3 DNA: TGCGCCAGCAGAGGTGAAGGCGGGGAGCTGTTTTTT. This sequence encodes CASRGEGGELFF.

CDR3 sequence reads: CASRKRRVSNQPQHF. In nucleotides, the CDR3 is TGTGCCAGCAGGAAGAGGAGGGTAAGCAATCAGCCCCAGCATTTT. J is TRBJ1-5 and V is TRBV5-8; no definite D call. CDR3 size: 15 residues. CDR1 and CDR2 from the germline V gene are SGHTS and YDEGEE. V shed 5 bases and J shed 1 base, with 13 bases lying between them.

As for this clone: At one of its ends the junction is not consistent with the germline gene, which may arise from a read error. J is TRBJ2-1 and V is TRBV7-7; the D gene is possibly TRBD1 (6 bases). Germline CDR1 and CDR2: SSHAT and FNYEAQ (reference sequence). This CDR3 is 13 amino acids long. CDR3 bases: TGTGCTAGCAGCTTGGAAAGAGGACAGAAGCAGTTCTTC. Amino acid sequence: CASSLERGQKQFF.

This chain uses TRBV27 with TRBJ2-1, with TRBD2 matching 11 bases. J lost 2 bases, V lost 7 bases, and 16 bases had no gene match. Germline V lookup: CDR1 MNHEY, CDR2 SMNVEV (reference sequence). The CDR3 extends over 19 amino acids. The CDR3 bases are TGTGCCAGCACCCTTATTCCCTTAGCGGGAGGGCCGCCCTACAATGAGCAGTTCTTC. This sequence encodes CASTLIPLAGGPPYNEQFF.

This rearrangement joins TRBV14 to TRBJ1-1, with no clear D. Trimming left V 5 bases short and J 0 bases short, with 10 bases between. The CDR3 is 14 amino acids. Germline V gene data show CDR1 as SGHDN and CDR2 as FVKESK. CDR3 nucleotide sequence: TGTGCCAGCAGCAAGGGTTCTTTGAACACTGAAGCTTTCTTT. It encodes CASSKGSLNTEAFF.

The chain recombines TRBV28 with TRBJ1-2, with 11 bases matching TRBD1. V lost 6 bases, J lost 7 bases, and 7 bases stayed unmatched. This CDR3 has 14 residues. The germline gives CDR1 MDHEN, CDR2 SYDVKM. This chain's CDR3 is CASSLRTGGFGYTF. CDR3 DNA sequence: TGTGCCAGCAGCCTTAGGACAGGGGGCTTTGGCTACACCTTC.

The chain carries TRBV4-2 and TRBJ2-1; D is unresolved. V dropped 0 bases and J dropped 0 bases, with 6 bases sitting between them. CDR1 is LGHNA, CDR2 YNFKEQ, per germline. The CDR3 loop spans 15 amino acids. DNA for the CDR3: TGTGCCAGCAGCCAAGATTTGCCCTCCTACAATGAGCAGTTCTTC. Protein product: CASSQDLPSYNEQFF.